Each of the 23 T cell receptor beta chains below was sequenced from the same sample in a study of blood T cell repertoires in COVID-19. Assay: immunoSEQ multiplex PCR; the TCRdb copy retains only in-frame clones and omits some. The table lists roughly 230,000 clones, about 85% of them singletons. The sequenced material came from peripheral blood. Receptors were obtained from a middle-aged man with acute or convalescent COVID-19.

V and J are TRBV2 and TRBJ1-4; the D is unclear. Germline lookup yields CDR1 SNHLY and CDR2 FYNNEI. V was pared by 10 bases and J by 6 bases, with 15 bases between. CDR3 length: 13 amino acids. As DNA, the CDR3 is TGTGCCATCTACAGCTTCGGGGATGAAAAACTGTTTTTT. Amino acids: CAIYSFGDEKLFF.

The genes are TRBV19 and TRBJ1-5, with 10 bases matching TRBD1. The CDR3 is 15 amino acids. Trimming took 5 bases from V and 4 from J; bases not matched to a gene: 5. The germline V gene has CDR1 LNHDA and CDR2 SQIVND (reference sequence). CDR3 sequence reads: CASSSTGQGNQPQHF. CDR3 nucleotide sequence: TGTGCCAGTAGTTCGACGGGACAGGGGAATCAGCCCCAGCATTTT.

This chain connects TRBV21-1 to TRBJ2-3; the DNA was not used to check the table's D call, TRBD2. TRBV21-1 constitutes a pseudogene. The CDR3 loop spans 19 amino acids. Written as DNA, the CDR3 is TGTGCCAGCAGCAAATTAGGGAACTCGCGGGGGGTTAGCACAGATACGCAGTATTTT. Translating it yields CASSKLGNSRGVSTDTQYF.

The gene calls are TRBV12-3 or TRBV12-4 and TRBJ2-7; TRBD2 might be the D (7 bases). CDR3 length: 13 amino acids. The V gene lost 3 bases and the J gene lost 7 bases, with 13 bases spanning the gap. The CDR3 region is CASSFGGGTEQYF. Here the CDR3 DNA reads TGTGCCAGCAGTTTTGGGGGGGGGACAGAGCAGTACTTC.

The chain couples TRBV5-5 to TRBJ2-7, with TRBD2 matching over 7 bases. Looked up from germline, CDR1 is SGHKS and CDR2 is YYEKEE (reference sequence). The trim removed 0 bases at V and 1 base at J, leaving 7 bases unmatched. This CDR3 has 16 residues. Here the CDR3 DNA reads TGTGCCAGCAGCTTGGGGCCGCACGGGGGGTCCTACGAGCAGTACTTC. This codes for CASSLGPHGGSYEQYF.

The chain is built from TRBV27 and TRBJ1-2; 11 bases are a match to TRBD1. J was trimmed by 7 bases and V by 7 bases; bases with no gene match: 5. The length of the CDR3 is 13 residues. CDR1 is MNHEY and CDR2 is SMNVEV in the germline V gene (reference sequence). The DNA for the CDR3 is TGTGCCAGCAAAAGGACAGGGGGCGTTGGCTACACCTTC. It is translated as CASKRTGGVGYTF.

The CDR3 bases are TGTGCCAGCTCACCAAACAGGGGAGGCTATGGCTACACCTTC. Protein product: CASSPNRGGYGYTF. The V and J genes are TRBV18 and TRBJ1-2, with 7 bases aligning to TRBD1. V lost 2 bases to trimming and J lost 4 bases; unmatched junction nucleotides: 4. This CDR3 is 14 amino acids long. The germline CDR1 and CDR2 sequences are KGHSH and LQKENI.

The V call is TRBV6-6, the J call TRBJ2-7, with TRBD2 as a possible D gene (5 bases). Between the trimmed V and J ends, which lost 2 bases and 6 bases, there was a span of 11 bases. Germline CDR1 is MNHNY and CDR2 is SVGAGI (reference sequence). The CDR3 sequence is 13 residues long. The CDR3 coding sequence is TGTGCCAGCAGTTACCGGGCCGGAGGCGAGCAGTACTTC. Translation: CASSYRAGGEQYF.

The chain links TRBV9 to TRBJ2-3; a possible D gene is TRBD1 (5 bases). The V end lost 2 bases, the J end lost 5 bases, and 18 bases lay between the germline ends. The germline CDR1 and CDR2 sequences are SGDLS and YYNGEE. This CDR3 has 16 residues. This CDR3 reads CASSVTAGMGLDTQYF. The CDR3 DNA is TGTGCCAGCAGCGTTACGGCAGGGATGGGGTTAGATACGCAGTATTTT.

The V gene is TRBV5-4, the J gene TRBJ1-1; 8 bases agree with TRBD1. Germline V CDR1 and CDR2: SGHNT, YYREEE (reference sequence). This CDR3 is built from 12 residues. V trimming: 7 bases; J trimming: 8 bases; junction bases outside the gene matches: 7. CDR3 bases: TGTGCCAGCGAAACAGGGGGAGCGGAAGCTTTCTTT. Translation: CASETGGAEAFF.

This clone showed up just a few times. The chain couples TRBV2 to TRBJ2-7; D possibly corresponds to TRBD1 (6 bases). Per germline, CDR1 SNHLY and CDR2 FYNNEI. Trimming took off 6 bases at V and 1 base at J, with 22 bases between the two ends. This CDR3 has 17 amino acids. CDR3 nucleotides: TGTGCCAGCAGCTATTTAACAGGGCTCCGGGCGTCCTACGAGCAGTACTTC. The encoded protein is CASSYLTGLRASYEQYF. Together with reference TRBV2 and TRBJ2-7, the CDR3 gives the full variable domain: EPEVTQTPSHQVTQMGQEVILRCVPISNHLYFYWYRQILGQKVEFLVSFYNNEISEKSEIFDDQFSVERPDGSNFTLKIRSTKLEDSAMYFCASSYLTGLRASYEQYFGPGTRLTVT.

V gene TRBV4-1 combines with J gene TRBJ2-5, with 9 bases that match TRBD2. CDR3 length equals 14 residues. Unmatched junction bases numbered 2, after V lost 1 base and J lost 5 bases. Germline CDR1 MGHRA, CDR2 YSYEKL. CDR3 sequence reads: CASSQGLAEETQYF. CDR3 nucleotides: TGCGCCAGCAGCCAAGGACTAGCGGAGGAGACCCAGTACTTC.

This clone was detected a few times. The CDR3: CASSLEYGPNYGYTF. The CDR3 nucleotides are TGTGCCAGCAGCTTAGAGTATGGCCCGAACTATGGCTACACCTTC. V is TRBV7-2 and J is TRBJ1-2; D call uncertain. The CDR3 loop spans 15 amino acids. CDR1 and CDR2 (germline): SGHTA, FQGNSA. V dropped 1 base and J dropped 2 bases, with 11 bases sitting between them.

This rearrangement joins TRBV11-2 to TRBJ2-7, with 8 bases fitting TRBD1. Germline V gene data show CDR1 as SGHAT and CDR2 as FQNNGV. CDR3 length equals 14 residues. Trimming cost V 3 bases and J 0 bases; bases outside gene matches: 1. The DNA for the CDR3 is TGTGCCAGCAGCTTGGACAGGGCCTCCTACGAGCAGTACTTC. It specifies CASSLDRASYEQYF. Variable domain in full (rest from reference TRBV11-2 and TRBJ2-7): EAGVAQSPRYKIIEKRQSVAFWCNPISGHATLYWYQQILGQGPKLLIQFQNNGVVDDSQLPKDRFSAERLKGVDSTLKIQPAKLEDSAVYLCASSLDRASYEQYFGPGTRLTVT.

The V call is TRBV2, the J call TRBJ2-3; D is perhaps TRBD2 (6 bases). This CDR3 region has 15 residues. V was pared by 7 bases and J by 5 bases, with 19 bases between. Germline V lookup: CDR1 SNHLY, CDR2 FYNNEI. Here the CDR3 DNA reads TGTGCCAGCATGCTCGGGGGTGACCCTAGAGATACGCAGTATTTT. Translating gives CASMLGGDPRDTQYF.

CDR3 nucleotide sequence: TGTGCCAGCAGTTACTCGAGCGGGGGAATCACAGATACGCAGTATTTT. The encoded protein is CASSYSSGGITDTQYF. V and J are TRBV6-5 and TRBJ2-3, with 8 bases lining up with TRBD2. V dropped 0 bases and J dropped 2; count of bases not matched to a gene: 4. Germline CDR1 is MNHEY and CDR2 is SVGAGI. The CDR3 totals 16 residues.

The V call is TRBV2, the J call TRBJ2-5, with 9 nucleotides matching TRBD2. Germline values: CDR1 SNHLY, CDR2 FYNNEI. V gave up 7 bases and J gave up 3 bases; unmatched junction bases: 12. The CDR3 is made up of 16 amino acids. The CDR3 here is CASTGAGGSSEETQYF. The CDR3 coding sequence is TGTGCCAGCACGGGAGCGGGGGGAAGTTCGGAAGAGACCCAGTACTTC. Together with reference TRBV2 and TRBJ2-5, the CDR3 gives the full variable domain: EPEVTQTPSHQVTQMGQEVILRCVPISNHLYFYWYRQILGQKVEFLVSFYNNEISEKSEIFDDQFSVERPDGSNFTLKIRSTKLEDSAMYFCASTGAGGSSEETQYFGPGTRLLVL.

Regarding this clone: The sample carries other DNA sequences with the same CDR3. The rearrangement joins TRBV6-1 to TRBJ1-5; 8 bases line up with TRBD1. V lost 3 bases, J lost 5 bases, and 3 bases stayed unmatched. There are 14 residues in the CDR3. Germline CDR1 MNHNS, CDR2 SASEGT. The CDR3 sequence is CASSEAGGYQPQHF. The CDR3 DNA reads as TGTGCCAGCAGTGAGGCAGGGGGCTATCAGCCCCAGCATTTT.

V and J are TRBV7-3 and TRBJ2-3, with 14 bases aligning to TRBD2. Germline CDR1 SGHTA, CDR2 FQGTGA. V dropped 0 bases and J dropped 0; count of bases not matched to a gene: 8. This CDR3 spans 20 amino acids. CDR3 bases: TGTGCCAGCAGCTTAACGGCGGGACTAGCGGGGGCCATTAGCACAGATACGCAGTATTTT. This translates into CASSLTAGLAGAISTDTQYF.

The CDR3 DNA sequence: TGTGCCAGCAGCGCAAACAGGGGGCAGGGTGGAAACACCATATATTTT. Translated: CASSANRGQGGNTIYF. The V call is TRBV11-2, the J call TRBJ1-3, with 9 bases identical to TRBD1. The length of the CDR3 is 16 residues. The ends lost 5 bases at V and 3 bases at J; junction bases unmatched: 8. The germline V gene encodes CDR1 SGHAT and CDR2 FQNNGV.

The rearrangement joins TRBV28 to TRBJ1-2; 7 nucleotides match TRBD1. This CDR3 is built from 16 residues. Trimming cost V 6 bases and J 4 bases; bases outside gene matches: 14. CDR1 is MDHEN and CDR2 is SYDVKM in the germline V gene. The CDR3 bases are TGTGCCAGCAGCCCGTCACAGGGGCGGAGAGTCTATGGCTACACCTTC. As protein: CASSPSQGRRVYGYTF.

The chain joins TRBV7-6 to TRBJ2-2; 10 nucleotides match TRBD1. Germline trimming cut 1 base from V and 2 bases from J; bases unmatched to any gene: 7. The germline CDR1 and CDR2 sequences are SGHVS and FNYEAQ. There are 18 residues in the CDR3. Written as DNA, the CDR3 is TGTGCCAGCAGCTTAGTGGGACAGGGGAGCTTAAACACCGGGGAGCTGTTTTTT. Translating it yields CASSLVGQGSLNTGELFF.

The V gene is TRBV2, the J gene TRBJ2-7, with TRBD1 matching 12 bases. Germline lookup yields CDR1 SNHLY and CDR2 FYNNEI. V lost 10 bases and J lost 8; bases outside the gene matches: 15. CDR3 length: 15 residues. Here the CDR3 reads CATLAGTGGSGKQYF. In DNA, the CDR3 is TGTGCCACCCTCGCCGGGACAGGGGGCTCGGGGAAGCAGTACTTC.